Listed below are T cell receptor beta chains from one sample, sequenced in a study of blood T cell repertoires in COVID-19. Sequencing was performed with immunoSEQ multiplex PCR; in TCRdb, only in-frame clones are kept and a portion is missing. The repertoire holds nearly 110,000 clones, with roughly four fifths as singletons. Sequenced sample: peripheral blood. The receptors derive from a man at least 80 years old with COVID-19, enrolled during active disease. The CDR3 runs from the conserved cysteine through the conserved F or W. A D gene is named only where the DNA matches it firmly. The size of a clone is reported for some rows only, either as once, few or many, or as a class for expanded clones.

CDR3: CASSLFPRDRSGNTIYF
DNA: TGTGCCAGCAGTTTATTTCCCCGGGACAGGTCTGGAAACACCATATATTTT
V: TRBV28
D: TRBD1
J: TRBJ1-3
size: .

CDR3: CASSLSPGLGSSYNEQFF
DNA: TGTGCCAGCAGTTTAAGCCCCGGGTTGGGGAGCTCCTACAATGAGCAGTTCTTC
V: TRBV28
D: .
J: TRBJ2-1
size: .

CDR3: CASSPSGRGELAF
DNA: TGTGCCAGCAGCCCATCCGGTAGGGGTGAGCTCGCCTTC
V: TRBV4-2
D: .
J: TRBJ2-7
size: .

CDR3: CASCRGGALCTEAFF
DNA: TGTGCCAGCTGCCGTGGGGGGGCGCTATGTACTGAAGCTTTCTTT
V: TRBV3-1/TRBV3-2
D: .
J: TRBJ1-1
size: .

CDR3: CASRQTRRGELFF
DNA: TGTGCCAGCAGGCAAACTAGGCGTGGGGAGCTGTTTTTT
V: TRBV13
D: .
J: TRBJ2-2
size: .

CDR3: CASNSRETQYF
DNA: TGTGCCAGCAACTCGAGAGAGACCCAGTACTTC
V: TRBV2
D: .
J: TRBJ2-5
size: .

CDR3: CASSLQSSGGNEQFF
DNA: TGTGCCAGCAGCTTACAGTCTAGCGGGGGGAATGAGCAGTTCTTC
V: TRBV7-2
D: TRBD2
J: TRBJ2-1
size: .

CDR3: CASSPGTVNTGELFF
DNA: TGCGCCAGCAGCCCCGGGACAGTGAACACCGGGGAGCTGTTTTTT
V: TRBV5-1
D: TRBD1
J: TRBJ2-2
size: .

CDR3: CASSFRDSYEQYF
DNA: TGTGCCAGCAGTTTCAGGGACTCCTACGAGCAGTACTTC
V: TRBV6-5
D: .
J: TRBJ2-7
size: .

CDR3: CASSRTSGGRIEQFF
DNA: TGTGCCAGCAGCCGGACTAGCGGAGGACGTATTGAGCAGTTCTTC
V: TRBV7-3
D: TRBD2
J: TRBJ2-1
size: .

CDR3: CASSPPDITYEQYF
DNA: TGTGCCAGCTCACCACCGGACATAACCTACGAGCAGTACTTC
V: TRBV18
D: .
J: TRBJ2-7
size: .

CDR3: CASSSTGTGDGYEQYF
DNA: TGTGCCAGCAGCTCGACCGGGACAGGGGATGGCTACGAGCAGTACTTC
V: TRBV28
D: TRBD1
J: TRBJ2-7
size: .

CDR3: CASSWDTYSNQPQHF
DNA: TGTGCCAGCAGTTGGGACACTTATAGCAATCAGCCCCAGCATTTT
V: TRBV2
D: .
J: TRBJ1-5
size: .

CDR3: CSVARNRNTEAFF
DNA: TGCAGCGTTGCCAGGAATCGGAACACTGAAGCTTTCTTT
V: TRBV29-1
D: .
J: TRBJ1-1
size: .

CDR3: CASSGDLSYEQYF
DNA: TGTGCCAGTAGCGGAGACTTGTCCTACGAGCAGTACTTC
V: TRBV19
D: .
J: TRBJ2-7
size: .

CDR3: CASSLSAGLSYNEQFF
DNA: TGTGCCAGCAGTTTATCGGCGGGGCTCTCCTACAATGAGCAGTTCTTC
V: TRBV27
D: .
J: TRBJ2-1
size: .

CDR3: CASSEQGMDEQYF
DNA: TGTGCCAGCAGTGAACAGGGCATGGACGAGCAGTACTTC
V: TRBV2
D: .
J: TRBJ2-7
size: .

CDR3: CASSTDRGQRGYTF
DNA: TGCGCCAGCAGCACGGACAGGGGGCAACGTGGCTACACCTTC
V: TRBV5-1
D: TRBD1
J: TRBJ1-2
size: few

CDR3: CASSQEIKRRGHAGYTF
DNA: TGCGCCAGCAGCCAAGAAATAAAACGGAGGGGGCACGCTGGCTACACCTTC
V: TRBV4-1
D: TRBD1
J: TRBJ1-2
size: .

CDR3: CASRPGGSGRLSYNEQFF
DNA: TGTGCCAGCAGACCCGGAGGTTCCGGGAGACTCTCCTACAATGAGCAGTTCTTC
V: TRBV28
D: .
J: TRBJ2-1
size: .

CDR3: CASSSYSGSGYEQYF
DNA: TGTGCCAGCAGTTCCTATAGCGGGAGCGGATACGAGCAGTACTTC
V: TRBV6-5
D: TRBD2
J: TRBJ2-7
size: .

CDR3: CASSPRTDQETQYF
DNA: TGTGCCAGCTCACCCAGGACAGACCAAGAGACCCAGTACTTC
V: TRBV18
D: .
J: TRBJ2-5
size: .

CDR3: CASSPPGLAGLNEQFF
DNA: TGTGCCAGCTCACCACCGGGACTAGCGGGCCTCAATGAGCAGTTCTTC
V: TRBV18
D: TRBD2
J: TRBJ2-1
size: .

CDR3: CASSSGTSSSSGQETQYF
DNA: TGTGCCAGCAGCTCCGGGACTAGCTCTAGTTCGGGCCAAGAGACCCAGTACTTC
V: TRBV7-8
D: TRBD2
J: TRBJ2-5
size: .

CDR3: CASVHYGMGNTEAFF
DNA: TGTGCCAGCGTCCATTACGGGATGGGGAACACTGAAGCTTTCTTT
V: TRBV27
D: .
J: TRBJ1-1
size: .

CDR3: CASSEGQGANQPQHF
DNA: TGTGCCAGCAGCGAAGGACAGGGCGCCAATCAGCCCCAGCATTTT
V: TRBV9
D: TRBD1
J: TRBJ1-5
size: .

CDR3: CASSYWRDNEQFF
DNA: TGTGCCAGCAGTTACTGGAGGGACAATGAGCAGTTCTTC
V: TRBV6-5
D: .
J: TRBJ2-1
size: .

CDR3: CASSQEELAGQETQYF
DNA: TGTGCCAGCAGCCAAGAGGAACTAGCGGGTCAAGAGACCCAGTACTTC
V: TRBV4-2
D: TRBD2
J: TRBJ2-5
size: .

CDR3: CASSQFPPSGKSEQYF
DNA: TGCGCCAGCAGTCAATTCCCCCCTAGCGGGAAATCGGAGCAGTACTTC
V: TRBV23-1
D: TRBD2
J: TRBJ2-7
size: .

CDR3: CASSADWTGWNEQYF
DNA: TGTGCCAGCAGCGCGGATTGGACAGGGTGGAACGAGCAGTACTTC
V: TRBV9
D: TRBD1
J: TRBJ2-7
size: .

CDR3: CASSLAGASGNTIYF
DNA: TGTGCCAGCAGCTTAGCGGGGGCCTCGGGGAACACCATATATTTT
V: TRBV7-8
D: .
J: TRBJ1-3
size: .

CDR3: CASSVGGSSQETQYF
DNA: TGTGCCAGCAGCGTAGGCGGTAGCTCCCAAGAGACCCAGTACTTC
V: TRBV9
D: .
J: TRBJ2-5
size: .

CDR3: CASSEMPLLFNFNQPQHF
DNA: TGTGCCAGCAGTGAAATGCCCCTTCTTTTTAACTTTAATCAGCCCCAGCATTTT
V: TRBV6-1
D: .
J: TRBJ1-5
size: .

CDR3: CASSLDGGGSNTEAFF
DNA: TGCGCCAGCAGCTTGGATGGGGGCGGATCGAACACTGAAGCTTTCTTT
V: TRBV5-1
D: .
J: TRBJ1-1
size: once

CDR3: CASSPSIARAETQYF
DNA: TGTGCCAGCAGCCCCTCTATCGCCCGCGCGGAGACCCAGTACTTC
V: TRBV9
D: .
J: TRBJ2-5
size: .

CDR3: CASSYVAGKGIEQFF
DNA: TGCGCCAGCAGCTACGTAGCGGGAAAAGGGATTGAGCAGTTCTTC
V: TRBV5-1
D: TRBD2
J: TRBJ2-1
size: .

CDR3: CASTGLAGGQETQYF
DNA: TGTGCCAGCACCGGACTAGCGGGAGGACAAGAGACCCAGTACTTC
V: TRBV7-2
D: TRBD2
J: TRBJ2-5
size: .

CDR3: CASSHRTAPGEQYF
DNA: TGCGCCAGCAGCCACAGGACAGCCCCAGGGGAGCAGTACTTC
V: TRBV4-1
D: .
J: TRBJ2-7
size: few

CDR3: CASSEEGYTPLHF
DNA: TGTGCCAGCAGTGAGGAGGGCTATACTCCCCTCCACTTT
V: TRBV2
D: .
J: TRBJ1-6
size: .

CDR3: CASSWLAPRLTYEQYF
DNA: TGTGCCAGCAGTTGGTTAGCCCCTAGACTCACCTACGAGCAGTACTTC
V: TRBV28
D: .
J: TRBJ2-7
size: .

CDR3: CASSYGTGITGELFF
DNA: TGTGCCAGCAGTTACGGGACAGGGATCACCGGGGAGCTGTTTTTT
V: TRBV6-5
D: TRBD1
J: TRBJ2-2
size: .